This TCR beta chain was sequenced in a study of blood T cell repertoires in COVID-19. Methods used by the authors: How many nucleated cells were present was estimated from reference gene primer amplification. Clones were sequenced by immunoSEQ multiplex PCR, and TCRdb holds only the in-frame ones, with some missing. V and J calls and clone size are copied from that table; D and trimming were computed from the DNA. This sample has 430,000 or so clones, with 85% to 90% found just once. Cohort 3 donors counted as recovered after two negative PCRs, clearance, or resolved symptoms. This clonotype was sampled from a woman aged 40 to 55 who had recovered from COVID-19. Sequenced: PBMCs or T cells enriched from blood (not recorded which).

The CDR3: CASSLPGPINEQFF. In nucleotides, the CDR3 is TGTGCCAGCAGCTTACCGGGTCCGATTAATGAGCAGTTCTTC. The chain links TRBV7-9 to TRBJ2-1; D is unclear. V was shortened by 2 bases and J by 7 bases, with 12 bases between the two germline ends. Germline assignment: CDR1 SEHNR and CDR2 FQNEAQ (reference sequence). The CDR3 length is 14 residues.